The 16 T cell receptor beta chains presented below share a single source sample, sequenced in a study of cytomegalovirus exposure and HLA in healthy donors. The PCR was carried out with 60 Vbeta primers and 13 Jbeta primers. TCRdb's table, derived via immunoSEQ multiplex PCR, lists solely in-frame clones and lacks some. The table lists about 150,000 clones, about three quarters of them singletons. Material for sequencing was PBMCs. These receptors all come from a woman in her twenties or thirties in good health and CMV-seropositive.

This chain joins TRBV6-1 and TRBJ2-7, with TRBD1 matching 10 bases. This CDR3 comprises 14 residues. From germline, CDR1 is MNHNS and CDR2 SASEGT. Trimming removed 6 bases from V and 3 bases from J; junction bases left unmatched: 5. The chain's CDR3 is CASRHRDRGYEQYF. The CDR3 DNA sequence: TGTGCCAGCAGACACCGGGACAGGGGCTACGAGCAGTACTTC.

The chain has TRBV30 and TRBJ1-4; TRBD1 matches at 9 bases. This CDR3 contains 14 residues. Trimming removed 0 bases from V and 10 bases from J; junction bases left unmatched: 6. Germline V gene lookup returns CDR1 GTSNPN and CDR2 SVGIG (reference sequence). The CDR3 region has the DNA TGTGCCTGGAGTGTCGGACAGGGGAGAGCAAAACTGTTTTTT. This translates into CAWSVGQGRAKLFF.

The chain couples TRBV28 to TRBJ2-3; TRBD1 is a possible D gene (5 bases). This CDR3 is built from 13 residues. From germline, CDR1 is MDHEN and CDR2 SYDVKM. With 6 bases removed from V and 4 bases from J, the gap between germline ends came to 11 bases. The CDR3 DNA reads as TGTGCCAGCAGGCCAGGGTCCCCAGATACGCAGTATTTT. This translates into CASRPGSPDTQYF.

This rearrangement joins TRBV28 to TRBJ1-2; no reliable D call. The CDR3 consists of 12 residues. CDR1 and CDR2 from the germline V gene are MDHEN and SYDVKM. The V and J ends lost 10 bases and 3 bases respectively, with 12 bases between them. Written as DNA, the CDR3 is TGTGCCATTACGACTCCGGACTATGGCTACACCTTC. This translates into CAITTPDYGYTF.

This chain links TRBV28 with TRBJ2-7, with D possibly matching TRBD2 (5 bases). The germline V gene encodes CDR1 MDHEN and CDR2 SYDVKM. The CDR3 extends over 13 amino acids. V lost 0 bases to trimming and J lost 6 bases, with 9 bases between them. Here the CDR3 reads CASSLCRGCEQYF. In DNA form, the CDR3 reads TGTGCCAGCAGTTTATGCCGGGGTTGCGAGCAGTACTTC. Supplemented by reference TRBV28 and TRBJ2-7, the full variable domain reads DVKVTQSSRYLVKRTGEKVFLECVQDMDHENMFWYRQDPGLGLRLIYFSYDVKMKEKGDIPEGYSVSREKKERFSLILESASTNQTSMYLCASSLCRGCEQYFGPGTRLTVT.

The table lists this clone with a count of one. The J gene is TRBJ1-1, the V gene TRBV18; D gene uncertain. Germline V gene sequence: CDR1 KGHSH, CDR2 LQKENI. This CDR3 comprises 14 residues. The germline V and J ends were trimmed by 6 bases and 1 base, with 12 bases remaining between them. The CDR3 loop reads CASSAQGGNTEAFF. The CDR3 DNA follows: TGTGCCAGCTCCGCGCAAGGAGGGAACACTGAAGCTTTCTTT. The full variable domain, rest sourced from reference TRBV18 and TRBJ1-1, is NAGVMQNPRHLVRRRGQEARLRCSPMKGHSHVYWYRQLPEEGLKFMVYLQKENIIDESGMPKERFSAEFPKEGPSILRIQQVVRGDSAAYFCASSAQGGNTEAFFGQGTRLTVV.

The rearrangement joins TRBV5-4 to TRBJ2-1; D is unclear. The V gene's germline CDR1 is SGHNT and CDR2 YYREEE (reference sequence). Trimming shortened V by 2 bases and J by 0 bases, and 9 bases separated the two germline ends. There are 15 residues in the CDR3. The CDR3 DNA sequence: TGTGCCAGCAGCTTTGAAGAGTCCTCCTACAATGAGCAGTTCTTC. Encoded protein: CASSFEESSYNEQFF.

This chain joins TRBV5-1 and TRBJ2-2; 9 nucleotides agree with TRBD1. The J segment lost 5 bases and the V segment lost 4 bases, leaving 9 bases of the junction unmatched. Germline loops: CDR1 SGHRS, CDR2 YFSETQ. CDR3 size: 16 residues. DNA of the CDR3: TGCGCCAGCAGCGCACTAACAGGGGGCCCTACCGGGGAGCTGTTTTTT. Protein: CASSALTGGPTGELFF. The complete variable domain, with remaining parts taken from reference TRBV5-1 and TRBJ2-2, reads KAGVTQTPRYLIKTRGQQVTLSCSPISGHRSVSWYQQTPGQGLQFLFEYFSETQRNKGNFPGRFSGRQFSNSRSEMNVSTLELGDSALYLCASSALTGGPTGELFFGEGSRLTVL.

The rearrangement links TRBV6-4 to TRBJ1-1; a possible D gene is TRBD1 (5 bases). Trimming removed 4 bases from V and 1 base from J, with 10 bases in between. Germline V CDR1 and CDR2: MRHNA, SNTAGT. This CDR3 is 14 amino acids long. Here the CDR3 DNA reads TGTGCCAGCAGTGGGGGGGGTGCGAACACTGAAGCTTTCTTT. It encodes CASSGGGANTEAFF.

The V call is TRBV5-1, the J call TRBJ1-1, with a tentative D call TRBD1 (6 bases). V was cut by 4 bases and J by 4 bases, with 11 bases left in between. Germline-derived CDR1 and CDR2 are SGHRS and YFSETQ. The CDR3 is made up of 13 amino acids. CDR3 sequence (DNA): TGCGCCAGCAGCCTCCTACAGGGCACTGAAGCTTTCTTT. Translated: CASSLLQGTEAFF.

The rearrangement links TRBV18 to TRBJ1-1, with D perhaps TRBD1 (5 bases). CDR3 length: 18 residues. The V and J ends lost 1 base and 1 base respectively, with 19 bases between them. From germline, CDR1 is KGHSH and CDR2 LQKENI. This CDR3 reads CASSPLPPGQGRNTEAFF. For the CDR3, the DNA is TGTGCCAGCTCACCACTTCCGCCAGGGCAGGGCAGGAACACTGAAGCTTTCTTT.

The V and J genes are TRBV28 and TRBJ1-3; D uncertain. V lost 8 bases, J lost 7 bases, and 15 bases lay in between. CDR3 length: 13 residues. Germline V gene data show CDR1 as MDHEN and CDR2 as SYDVKM. CDR3 coding DNA: TGTGCCAGCTGGAGGGAAACAAGGAACACCATATATTTT. Translation gives CASWRETRNTIYF.

This chain links TRBV28 with TRBJ2-7; 11 nucleotides align to TRBD1. Trimming took 5 bases from V and 5 from J; bases not matched to a gene: 8. The CDR3 runs 15 residues. Germline V lookup: CDR1 MDHEN, CDR2 SYDVKM. CDR3 region: CASSVGGQGAHEQYF. The CDR3 nucleotides read TGTGCCAGCAGTGTAGGCGGACAGGGGGCCCACGAGCAGTACTTC. The complete variable domain, with remaining parts taken from reference TRBV28 and TRBJ2-7, reads DVKVTQSSRYLVKRTGEKVFLECVQDMDHENMFWYRQDPGLGLRLIYFSYDVKMKEKGDIPEGYSVSREKKERFSLILESASTNQTSMYLCASSVGGQGAHEQYFGPGTRLTVT.

The chain has TRBV6-5 and TRBJ1-2; D is perhaps TRBD1 (6 bases). The V and J ends lost 6 bases and 2 bases respectively, with 13 bases between them. The CDR3 consists of 14 residues. CDR1 is MNHEY and CDR2 is SVGAGI in the germline V gene. The CDR3 region has the DNA TGTGCCAGCAGGTTAATGGGGACAAACTATGGCTACACCTTC. Its protein is CASRLMGTNYGYTF.

V and J are TRBV11-1 and TRBJ1-1; perhaps TRBD1 as D (5 bases). Germline CDR1 SGHAT, CDR2 FQDESV (reference sequence). The length of the CDR3 is 15 residues. V was cut by 1 base and J by 5 bases, with 14 bases left in between. The CDR3 spells CASSLGAAGRTEAFF. Written as DNA, the CDR3 is TGTGCCAGCAGCTTAGGAGCGGCAGGGAGGACTGAAGCTTTCTTT.

The gene calls are TRBV29-1 and TRBJ1-1; D is possibly TRBD1 (5 bases). Per the germline V gene, CDR1 is SQVTM and CDR2 is ANQGSEA. The CDR3 consists of 14 residues. The germline V and J ends were trimmed by 0 bases and 0 bases, with 8 bases remaining between them. The CDR3 sequence: CSVEDRVVNTEAFF. DNA of the CDR3: TGCAGCGTTGAAGACAGGGTTGTGAACACTGAAGCTTTCTTT.